These T cell receptor beta chains were read from a single sample in a study of blood T cell repertoires in COVID-19. Libraries were prepared by immunoSEQ multiplex PCR; TCRdb keeps only in-frame clonotypes and omits some of them. The table records more than 150,000 clones, more than 80% of them present only once. The sample consisted of peripheral blood. Receptor source: a woman older than 75 with COVID-19, enrolled during active disease. Each CDR3 is given without its conserved first and last residue.

j_call: TRBJ1-2; v_call: TRBV6-5; cdr3_aa: ASSYATGHLYGYT
j_call: TRBJ1-5; v_call: TRBV7-8; cdr3_aa: ASSPQGQGYQPQH
j_call: TRBJ2-7; v_call: TRBV5-1; cdr3_aa: ASSFRQGEEQY
j_call: TRBJ2-3; v_call: TRBV7-2; cdr3_aa: ASRLGSDTQY
j_call: TRBJ2-4; v_call: TRBV27; cdr3_aa: ASSPGAYLQNIQY
j_call: TRBJ2-3; v_call: TRBV15; cdr3_aa: ATSRSSGGVRRTDTQY
j_call: TRBJ2-7; v_call: TRBV12-3/TRBV12-4; cdr3_aa: ASSRTSGVEQY
j_call: TRBJ1-2; v_call: TRBV11-3; cdr3_aa: ASSIRGRGYT
j_call: TRBJ2-5; v_call: TRBV18; cdr3_aa: ASSDRSGRGETQY
j_call: TRBJ2-7; v_call: TRBV19; cdr3_aa: ASSNSPGVPEEQY
j_call: TRBJ2-7; v_call: TRBV11-2; cdr3_aa: ASSEYSSVYEQY
j_call: TRBJ1-3; v_call: TRBV27; cdr3_aa: ASSSTGITGNTIY
j_call: TRBJ2-5; v_call: TRBV6-1; cdr3_aa: ASSEGQGAETQY
j_call: TRBJ2-7; v_call: TRBV7-2; cdr3_aa: ASSLGASRSSYEQY
j_call: TRBJ1-5; v_call: TRBV2; cdr3_aa: ASSDRGHEQPQH
j_call: TRBJ2-5; v_call: TRBV19; cdr3_aa: ASRDLGLAQETQY
j_call: TRBJ2-3; v_call: TRBV3-1/TRBV3-2; cdr3_aa: ASSQNGLAVTDTQY
j_call: TRBJ2-7; v_call: TRBV28; cdr3_aa: ASSSSAREQY
j_call: TRBJ2-5; v_call: TRBV5-1; cdr3_aa: ASSLDVRETQY
j_call: TRBJ1-1; v_call: TRBV27; cdr3_aa: ASSSIQGADTEAF
j_call: TRBJ2-1; v_call: TRBV27; cdr3_aa: ASSFGGTDNEQF
j_call: TRBJ1-2; v_call: TRBV11-3; cdr3_aa: ASSLEWTGRDGYT
j_call: TRBJ2-2; v_call: TRBV5-1; cdr3_aa: ASSLLGEGTGELF
j_call: TRBJ1-3; v_call: TRBV7-9; cdr3_aa: ASSGSALQGARGNTIY
j_call: TRBJ1-2; v_call: TRBV7-2; cdr3_aa: ASSLGTGNGYT
j_call: TRBJ1-5; v_call: TRBV4-3; cdr3_aa: ASSHSYNQPQH
j_call: TRBJ2-2; v_call: TRBV3-1/TRBV3-2; cdr3_aa: ASSQAPGTSGGANTGELF
j_call: TRBJ1-5; v_call: TRBV28; cdr3_aa: ASTPRRGPNQPQH
j_call: TRBJ1-5; v_call: TRBV28; cdr3_aa: ASSLFGDRANQPQH
j_call: TRBJ2-3; v_call: TRBV5-4; cdr3_aa: ASSPGTSGSETDTQY
j_call: TRBJ2-7; v_call: TRBV5-1; cdr3_aa: ASSLGQNYEQY
j_call: TRBJ1-2; v_call: TRBV20-1; cdr3_aa: SANEGQGDYGYT
j_call: TRBJ2-7; v_call: TRBV6-5; cdr3_aa: ASSYPEGEQY
j_call: TRBJ2-7; v_call: TRBV19; cdr3_aa: ASSMRLAGYEQY
j_call: TRBJ2-3; v_call: TRBV9; cdr3_aa: ASSADGTSGFTDTQY
j_call: TRBJ2-1; v_call: TRBV29-1; cdr3_aa: SVQTLAGDRYNEQF
j_call: TRBJ1-4; v_call: TRBV29-1; cdr3_aa: SACEGVNEKLF
j_call: TRBJ1-4; v_call: TRBV5-1; cdr3_aa: ASSLAAGVGDEKLF
j_call: TRBJ2-7; v_call: TRBV6-5; cdr3_aa: ASSYTAGLGLDEQY
j_call: TRBJ2-1; v_call: TRBV14; cdr3_aa: ASSQVTLSGLAGGGLF
j_call: TRBJ2-5; v_call: TRBV27; cdr3_aa: ASSRAHVRSETQY
j_call: TRBJ2-5; v_call: TRBV7-2; cdr3_aa: ASSLALGAGQETQY
j_call: TRBJ2-1; v_call: TRBV6-5; cdr3_aa: ASSSVSGGGNEQF
j_call: TRBJ2-1; v_call: TRBV2; cdr3_aa: ASSSPSGSKYNEQF
j_call: TRBJ1-1; v_call: TRBV27; cdr3_aa: ASRPGQMNTEAF
j_call: TRBJ2-1; v_call: TRBV9; cdr3_aa: ASSLAGGNYNEQF